The next 6 T cell receptor beta chains were all read from a single sample in a study of regulatory T cells in long-lasting Graves disease. This sample's time point: newly diagnosed GD, antithyroid drugs for less than 3 months. PBMC-derived RNA was used for the TCR library. Through Arm-PCR of CDR3 regions and iRepertoire HTBI primers, TCR beta libraries were built. TCRdb called the multiplex PCR reads again in MiXCR, with one record for every CDR3 protein. The sample lists 400,000 to 500,000 distinct CDR3 sequences, around 15% occurring once. These data were also filed under a second study, of T cells in Graves' hyperthyroidism and ophthalmopathy.

The sequences come from peripheral blood mononuclear cells (PBMCs), collected at new diagnosis, from a patient treated with antithyroid drugs. Every receptor here comes from a woman in her 50s with Graves disease.

This clonotype was counted ten times or more. The chain combines TRBV28 with TRBJ2-7; the D gene is possibly TRBD2 (7 bases). Germline CDR1 and CDR2: MDHEN and SYDVKM. V lost 6 bases and J lost 3, with 15 bases in between. There are 14 residues in the CDR3. DNA for the CDR3: TGTGCCAGCAGGCCTCAGGGAGGGGGCTACGAGCAGTACTTC. Its translation: CASRPQGGGYEQYF.

Only a few counts were recorded for this clonotype. The chain joins TRBV7-2 to TRBJ2-7; D ambiguous. Germline V gene lookup returns CDR1 SGHTA and CDR2 FQGNSA. The CDR3 runs to 14 residues. Trimming stripped 1 base from V and 1 base from J, with 8 bases between. The CDR3 region has the DNA TGTGCCAGCAGCTTAGTAACGGATTCCTACGAGCAGTACTTC. It yields the protein CASSLVTDSYEQYF.

This clonotype appeared many times. The V call is TRBV28, the J call TRBJ2-2, with TRBD1 matching over 9 bases. The J segment lost 4 bases and the V segment lost 8 bases, leaving 5 bases of the junction unmatched. Germline V gene lookup returns CDR1 MDHEN and CDR2 SYDVKM. This CDR3 comprises 14 residues. The CDR3 nucleotides are TGTGCCAGCGGGACAGGGTGGTCCACCGGGGAGCTGTTTTTT. Translation: CASGTGWSTGELFF.

In its sample, this clonotype was seen many times. V gene TRBV28 combines with J gene TRBJ2-7; TRBD1 aligns across 10 bases. The CDR3 covers 17 residues. J was trimmed by 4 bases and V by 6 bases; bases with no gene match: 15. The germline CDR1 and CDR2 sequences are MDHEN and SYDVKM. CDR3 coding DNA: TGTGCCAGCAGAAGTCCCCCGGGACAGGGGTTCTCTTACGAGCAGTACTTC. Its translation: CASRSPPGQGFSYEQYF. Together with reference TRBV28 and TRBJ2-7, the CDR3 gives the full variable domain: DVKVTQSSRYLVKRTGEKVFLECVQDMDHENMFWYRQDPGLGLRLIYFSYDVKMKEKGDIPEGYSVSREKKERFSLILESASTNQTSMYLCASRSPPGQGFSYEQYFGPGTRLTVT.

This clonotype was detected ten times or more. At one end, the junction sequence differs from germline, possibly due to a read error. The chain links TRBV28 to TRBJ2-1; TRBD2 aligns across 11 bases. This CDR3 has 21 residues. Germline lookup yields CDR1 MDHEN and CDR2 SYDVKM. The DNA of the CDR3 is TGTGCCAGCAGCTTACCCGGGACTAGCGGTACTTTCACGGGGTCCTACGATGAGCAGTTCTTC. Translated, it gives CASSLPGTSGTFTGSYDEQFF.

This clonotype was counted at least ten times. The V and J genes are TRBV11-2 and TRBJ2-7, with D perhaps assigned TRBD1 or TRBD2 (5 bases each). V was cut by 0 bases and J by 3 bases, with 12 bases left in between. CDR3 length equals 15 residues. Germline values: CDR1 SGHAT, CDR2 FQNNGV. CDR3 in amino acids: CASSLEGEPLYEQYF. CDR3 DNA sequence: TGTGCCAGCAGCTTAGAGGGGGAACCCCTCTACGAGCAGTACTTC.